A selection of T cell receptor beta chains follows, all from one sample in a study of T-cell reconstitution after alpha-beta-depleted transplantation in children. TCRdb re-called the PCR reads with MiXCR, one entry per CDR3 protein. The data hold about 540,000 distinct CDR3 sequences, with approximately 20% observed a single time. The source material was PBMCs from the stem cell graft donor, sampled from the stem cell graft. These receptors came from a human donor who donated a stem cell graft to a child with acute lymphoblastic leukemia. The CDR3 runs from the conserved cysteine through the conserved F or W. Each record gives: clone size, V gene, J gene, D gene, CDR3 protein, CDR3 DNA. The D gene is left open where the match is weak. Size values are once, few and many counts, or a class for expanded clones, and some rows have none.

>few|TRBV5-1|TRBJ2-7|NA
CARTDCSYEQYF
TGCGCCAGAACTGACTGCTCCTACGAGCAGTACTTC
>few|TRBV5-1|TRBJ2-7|NA
CASSLGDRAYEQYF
TGTGCCAGCAGCTTAGGAGACAGAGCCTACGAGCAGTACTTC
>NA|TRBV5-6|TRBJ1-6|NA
CASSLVGRNSPLHF
TGTGCCAGCAGCTTGGTCGGCAGAAATTCACCCCTCCACTTT
>many|TRBV27|TRBJ1-5|NA
CASSFGRDQPQHF
TGTGCCAGCAGTTTTGGAAGGGATCAGCCCCAGCATTTT
>NA|TRBV4-1|TRBJ2-1|TRBD2
CASSQDSGWGGNEQFF
TGCGCCAGCAGCCAAGACTCGGGTTGGGGAGGGAATGAGCAGTTCTTC
>NA|TRBV11-1|TRBJ2-4|NA
CASSVQQGLAKNIQYF
TGTGCCAGCAGCGTTCAACAGGGTCTAGCCAAAAACATTCAGTACTTC
>few|TRBV7-9|TRBJ1-3|NA
CASSLVATISGNTIYF
TGTGCCAGCAGCTTAGTTGCGACAATCTCTGGAAACACCATATATTTT
>NA|TRBV11-3|TRBJ2-3|NA
CASSRDSNTDTQYF
TGTGCCAGCAGCCGGGACTCCAACACAGATACGCAGTATTTT
>many|TRBV6-4|TRBJ2-1|NA
CASSDGDYNEQFF
TGTGCCAGCAGTGACGGGGACTACAATGAGCAGTTCTTC
>NA|TRBV5-1|TRBJ1-1|NA
CASSLTGGVLNTEAFF
TGCGCCAGCAGCTTGACGGGGGGTGTTCTGAACACTGAAGCTTTCTTT
>few|TRBV12-3/TRBV12-4|TRBJ1-1|NA
CASSTFQEAFF
TGTGCCAGCAGCACATTCCAGGAAGCTTTCTTT
>few|TRBV6-6|TRBJ1-5|NA
CASMQGGNQPQHF
TGTGCCAGCATGCAGGGAGGCAATCAGCCCCAGCATTTT
>NA|TRBV19|TRBJ1-2|TRBD1
CASSIWGTGSGYTF
TGTGCCAGTAGTATTTGGGGGACAGGGAGCGGCTACACCTTC
>few|TRBV10-3|TRBJ2-7|TRBD2
CAIRPGTSGNHEQYF
TGTGCCATCAGGCCTGGGACTAGCGGGAATCACGAGCAGTACTTC
>NA|TRBV20-1|TRBJ1-4|NA
CSAREGLGANEKLFF
TGCAGTGCTAGAGAGGGTCTGGGGGCTAATGAAAAACTGTTTTTT
>few|TRBV7-3|TRBJ2-3|NA
CASSMNGDTDTQYF
TGTGCCAGCAGTATGAACGGAGACACAGATACGCAGTATTTT
>few|TRBV27|TRBJ2-7|NA
CASSSLQQGGYYEQYF
TGTGCCAGCAGTTCCCTCCAGCAGGGGGGGTACTACGAGCAGTACTTC
>few|TRBV9|TRBJ2-1|TRBD1
CASSIQTGTYNEQFF
TGTGCCAGCAGCATCCAGACAGGGACCTACAATGAGCAGTTCTTC
>few|TRBV12-3/TRBV12-4|TRBJ2-3|TRBD2
CASRQLADTQYF
TGTGCCAGCAGGCAACTAGCGGATACGCAGTATTTT
>NA|TRBV20-1|TRBJ2-5|NA
CSATEGGFEETQYF
TGCAGTGCTACAGAAGGGGGATTCGAAGAGACCCAGTACTTC
>NA|TRBV3-1|TRBJ1-1|NA
CASSLSPNLRTEAFF
TGTGCCAGCAGCCTTTCCCCGAACCTGCGCACTGAAGCTTTCTTT
>NA|TRBV27|TRBJ1-1|TRBD1
CASSAPDREAEAFF
TGTGCCAGCAGTGCCCCGGACAGGGAGGCTGAAGCTTTCTTT
>NA|TRBV5-1|TRBJ1-2|TRBD1
CASAAGDRGRRDYGYTF
TGCGCCAGCGCTGCGGGGGACAGGGGGCGAAGGGACTATGGCTACACCTTC
>NA|TRBV6-5|TRBJ2-7|TRBD2
CASMRERASEQYF
TGTGCCAGCATGCGGGAGCGAGCGTCTGAGCAGTACTTC
>few|TRBV12-3/TRBV12-4|TRBJ2-7|NA
CASSLGANYEQYF
TGTGCCAGCAGTTTAGGGGCAAATTACGAGCAGTACTTC
>few|TRBV6-1|TRBJ2-7|NA
CASRTKIVTSEQYF
TGTGCCAGCAGGACCAAAATAGTAACTTCCGAGCAGTACTTC
>NA|TRBV29-1|TRBJ2-1|NA
CSVELSRGYNEQFF
TGCAGCGTTGAGCTGTCGAGGGGTTACAATGAGCAGTTCTTC
>few|TRBV24-1|TRBJ2-1|TRBD2
CATCPGLAINEQFF
TGTGCCACCTGTCCGGGACTAGCGATCAATGAGCAGTTCTTC
>NA|TRBV27|TRBJ2-7|NA
CASSLGYGLDYEQYF
TGTGCCAGCAGTTTAGGGTACGGTTTGGACTACGAGCAGTACTTC
>NA|TRBV12-3/TRBV12-4|TRBJ1-1|NA
CASSRPDTLNTEAFF
TGTGCCAGCAGCCGCCCCGACACACTGAACACTGAAGCTTTCTTT
>few|TRBV5-1|TRBJ1-1|NA
CASSFRWNTEAFF
TGCGCCAGCAGCTTCCGGTGGAACACTGAAGCTTTCTTT
>NA|TRBV10-2|TRBJ2-1|NA
CASSPWGDEQFF
TGCGCCAGCAGCCCCTGGGGCGATGAGCAGTTCTTC
>few|TRBV5-5|TRBJ2-4|TRBD2
CASSGLAGIAKNIQYF
TGTGCCAGCAGCGGACTAGCGGGAATAGCCAAAAACATTCAGTACTTC
>few|TRBV12-3/TRBV12-4|TRBJ2-7|TRBD1
CASRRTGVLTYEQYF
TGTGCCAGCAGAAGGACAGGGGTGCTGACCTACGAGCAGTACTTC
>few|TRBV12-3/TRBV12-4|TRBJ1-1|NA
CASSIKRNTEAFF
TGTGCCAGCAGCATAAAGAGGAACACTGAAGCTTTCTTT
>few|TRBV29-1|TRBJ2-7|NA
CSVEGLTSQGTYEQYF
TGCAGCGTTGAAGGCCTGACTAGTCAGGGGACCTACGAGCAGTACTTC
>few|TRBV9|TRBJ2-7|TRBD2
CASSVESGGTYEQYF
TGTGCCAGCAGCGTAGAAAGCGGGGGGACCTACGAGCAGTACTTC
>NA|TRBV6-5|TRBJ2-7|TRBD1
CASSYEQGTSYEQYF
TGTGCCAGCAGTTACGAACAGGGGACCTCCTACGAGCAGTACTTC
>NA|TRBV7-6|TRBJ2-7|NA
CASSLGFRRGYSYEQYF
TGTGCCAGCAGCTTAGGGTTTCGGCGTGGGTACTCCTACGAGCAGTACTTC
>many|TRBV20-1|TRBJ1-1|NA
CSARGKNTEAFF
TGCAGTGCTAGAGGGAAGAACACTGAAGCTTTCTTT
>NA|TRBV4-1|TRBJ1-2|NA
CASSQETALDGYTF
TGCGCCAGCAGCCAAGAAACCGCCCTCGATGGCTACACCTTC
>few|TRBV12-3/TRBV12-4|TRBJ2-1|TRBD2
CASTLTSGPYNEQFF
TGTGCCAGCACCCTGACTAGCGGGCCCTACAATGAGCAGTTCTTC
>few|TRBV5-5|TRBJ1-1|NA
CASSPWAPEAFF
TGTGCCAGCAGCCCCTGGGCGCCTGAAGCTTTCTTT
>once|TRBV5-1|TRBJ2-1|NA
CASSFRGGQSSNDQFF
TGCGCCAGCAGCTTTAGGGGGGGCCAGTCGTCCAATGACCAGTTCTTC
>NA|TRBV12-3/TRBV12-4|TRBJ1-1|NA
CASSSSRGYMNTEAFF
TGTGCCAGCAGTTCCTCCCGGGGGTACATGAACACTGAAGCTTTCTTT
>few|TRBV20-1|TRBJ1-2|NA
CSSYGASSNYGYTF
TGCAGTTCCTATGGGGCTTCTTCTAACTATGGCTACACCTTC
>NA|TRBV25-1|TRBJ2-1|TRBD1
CASSDGTVSYNEQFF
TGTGCCAGCAGTGACGGGACAGTTTCCTACAATGAGCAGTTCTTC
>many|TRBV7-9|TRBJ2-5|NA
CASSQGLQGGETQYF
TGTGCCAGCAGCCAAGGTCTACAGGGTGGGGAGACCCAGTACTTC
>NA|TRBV11-2|TRBJ2-1|NA
CASSSRLVYNEQFF
TGTGCCAGCAGCTCAAGACTAGTGTACAATGAGCAGTTCTTC
>NA|TRBV7-9|TRBJ1-1|NA
CASSLLGRYASNTEAFF
TGTGCCAGCAGCTTGTTAGGCAGATACGCCTCGAACACTGAAGCTTTCTTT
>few|TRBV27|TRBJ2-7|NA
CASSLRGTVSYEQYF
TGTGCCAGCAGTTTAAGAGGGACGGTCTCCTACGAGCAGTACTTC
>NA|TRBV9|TRBJ2-2|NA
CASSTLTTNTGELFF
TGTGCCAGCAGCACCTTGACGACGAACACCGGGGAGCTGTTTTTT
>NA|TRBV10-3|TRBJ1-1|NA
CATGPGAEAFF
TGTGCTACAGGGCCGGGGGCTGAAGCTTTCTTT